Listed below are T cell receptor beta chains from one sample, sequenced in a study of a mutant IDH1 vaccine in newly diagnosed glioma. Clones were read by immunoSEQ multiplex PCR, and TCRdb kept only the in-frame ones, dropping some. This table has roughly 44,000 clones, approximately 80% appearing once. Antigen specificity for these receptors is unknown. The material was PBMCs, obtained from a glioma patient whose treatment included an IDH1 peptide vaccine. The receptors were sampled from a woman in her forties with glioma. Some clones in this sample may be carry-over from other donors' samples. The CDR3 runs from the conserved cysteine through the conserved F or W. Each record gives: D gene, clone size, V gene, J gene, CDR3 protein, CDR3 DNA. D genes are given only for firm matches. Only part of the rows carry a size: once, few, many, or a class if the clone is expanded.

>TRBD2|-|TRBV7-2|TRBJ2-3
CASSSSGTDTDTQYF
TGTGCCAGCAGCTCTAGCGGGACGGACACAGATACGCAGTATTTT
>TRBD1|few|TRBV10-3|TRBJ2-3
CAISEDRDGTDTQYF
TGTGCCATCAGTGAGGACAGGGACGGAACAGATACGCAGTATTTT
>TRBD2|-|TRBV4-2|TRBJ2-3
CASSETTSGGPSTDTQYF
TGTGCCAGCAGCGAAACGACTAGCGGGGGCCCTAGCACAGATACGCAGTATTTT
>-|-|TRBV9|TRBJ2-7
CASSVEGAYEQYF
TGTGCCAGCAGCGTGGAAGGGGCCTACGAGCAGTACTTC
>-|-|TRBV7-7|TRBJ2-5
CASSLERFGETQYF
TGTGCTAGCAGCTTAGAAAGGTTCGGAGAGACCCAGTACTTC
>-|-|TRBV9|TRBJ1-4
CASSVDLAGEKLFF
TGTGCCAGCAGCGTAGATCTAGCGGGTGAAAAACTGTTTTTT
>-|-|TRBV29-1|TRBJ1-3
CSVGGGSGNTIYF
TGCAGCGTTGGGGGAGGTTCTGGAAACACCATATATTTT
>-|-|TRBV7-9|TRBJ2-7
CASSQGGTFYEQYF
TGTGCCAGCAGCCAAGGGGGGACCTTCTACGAGCAGTACTTC
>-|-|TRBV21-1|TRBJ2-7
CASSKAPTQITYEQYF
TGTGCCAGCAGCAAAGCCCCGACACAAATAACCTACGAGCAGTACTTC
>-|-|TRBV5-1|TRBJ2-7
CASSLSAGQSSYEQYF
TGCGCCAGCAGCTTGAGTGCGGGACAGTCCTCCTACGAGCAGTACTTC
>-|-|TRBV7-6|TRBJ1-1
CASSLRRADEAFF
TGTGCCAGCAGCTTAAGAAGGGCGGATGAAGCTTTCTTT
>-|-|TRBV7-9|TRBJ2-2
CASSFWTEITGELFF
TGTGCCAGCAGCTTCTGGACAGAGATCACCGGGGAGCTGTTTTTT
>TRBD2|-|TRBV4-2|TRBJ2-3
CASSQERGGGGGDTQYF
TGTGCCAGCAGCCAAGAACGCGGCGGGGGGGGAGGGGATACGCAGTATTTT
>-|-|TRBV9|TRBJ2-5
CASNEGQQETQYF
TGTGCCAGCAACGAAGGACAGCAAGAGACCCAGTACTTC
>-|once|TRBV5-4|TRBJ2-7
CASSFLVTGLGAYEQYF
TGTGCCAGCAGCTTCCTCGTTACAGGGCTGGGGGCCTACGAGCAGTACTTC
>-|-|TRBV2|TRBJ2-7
CASSLPRGYEQYF
TGTGCCAGCAGCCTTCCCCGGGGGTACGAGCAGTACTTC
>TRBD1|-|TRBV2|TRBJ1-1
CASSAGQGWRNTEAFF
TGTGCCAGCAGTGCAGGACAGGGATGGAGGAACACTGAAGCTTTCTTT
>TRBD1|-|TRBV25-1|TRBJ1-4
CASSAGTVNEKLFF
TGTGCCAGCAGTGCCGGGACAGTTAATGAAAAACTGTTTTTT
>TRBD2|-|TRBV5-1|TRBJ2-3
CASSLTLPSAGRLDTQYF
TGCGCCAGCAGCCTGACCCTTCCGTCAGCGGGACGTTTAGATACGCAGTATTTT
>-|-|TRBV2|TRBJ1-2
CASSSRRDGYTF
TGTGCCAGCTCCTCTAGAAGGGATGGCTACACCTTC
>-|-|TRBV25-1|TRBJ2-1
CASRDLSYNEQFF
TGTGCCAGCAGAGACCTCTCCTACAATGAGCAGTTCTTC
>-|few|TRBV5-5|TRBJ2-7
CASSFPGVTYEQYF
TGTGCCAGCAGCTTTCCAGGGGTCACCTACGAGCAGTACTTC
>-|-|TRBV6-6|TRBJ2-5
CASSYGGSGEETQYF
TGTGCCAGCAGTTACGGGGGGTCCGGGGAAGAGACCCAGTACTTC
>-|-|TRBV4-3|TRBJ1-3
CASSQPRRSGNTIYF
TGCGCCAGCAGCCAACCCCGCCGCTCTGGAAACACCATATATTTT
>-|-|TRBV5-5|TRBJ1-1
CASSRGWGGRPGNTEAFF
TGTGCCAGCAGCCGAGGATGGGGAGGGCGACCTGGGAACACTGAAGCTTTCTTT
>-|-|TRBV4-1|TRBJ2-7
CASSQVLRTSYEQYF
TGCGCCAGCAGCCAAGTTCTCAGGACTTCTTACGAGCAGTACTTC
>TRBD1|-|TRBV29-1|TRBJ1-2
CSVEQGQGKGYTF
TGCAGCGTTGAACAGGGACAGGGTAAGGGCTACACCTTC
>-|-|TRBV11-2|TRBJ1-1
CASGEGGRDTEAFF
TGTGCCAGCGGAGAGGGAGGGCGCGACACTGAAGCTTTCTTT
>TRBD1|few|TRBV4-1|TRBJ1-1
CASSQAVAGGAGTEAFF
TGCGCCAGCAGCCAAGCCGTCGCAGGGGGCGCGGGTACTGAAGCTTTCTTT
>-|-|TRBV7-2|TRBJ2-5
CASSLDAGTAKETQYF
TGTGCCAGCAGCTTAGACGCGGGGACAGCTAAAGAGACCCAGTACTTC
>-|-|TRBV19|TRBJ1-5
CASSIDLGQPQHF
TGTGCCAGTAGTATAGATCTGGGTCAGCCCCAGCATTTT
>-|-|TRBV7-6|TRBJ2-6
CASSRDPGGANVLTF
TGTGCCAGCAGCCGGGACCCTGGCGGGGCCAACGTCCTGACTTTC
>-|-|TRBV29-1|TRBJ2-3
CSVVGPRGEGSTDTQYF
TGCAGCGTTGTGGGGCCCCGAGGGGAAGGGAGCACAGATACGCAGTATTTT
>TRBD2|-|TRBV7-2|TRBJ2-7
CASSPTSGVYEQYF
TGTGCCAGCAGCCCGACTAGCGGGGTTTACGAGCAGTACTTC
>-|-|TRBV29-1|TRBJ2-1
CSVPERGGSFF
TGCAGCGTCCCCGAGAGGGGGGGCTCGTTCTTC
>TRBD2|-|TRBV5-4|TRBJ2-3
CASSLGLAGGSTDTQYF
TGTGCCAGCAGCTTGGGACTAGCGGGAGGAAGCACAGATACGCAGTATTTT
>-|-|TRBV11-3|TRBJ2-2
CASSPRGGVAPGELFF
TGTGCCAGCAGCCCGCGAGGGGGGGTCGCTCCCGGGGAGCTGTTTTTT
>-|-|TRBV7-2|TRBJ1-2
CATRKSGNYGYTF
TGTGCCACCAGAAAAAGCGGGAACTATGGCTACACCTTC
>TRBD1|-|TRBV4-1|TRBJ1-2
CASSQGQGSTYGYTF
TGCGCCAGCAGCCAAGGACAGGGAAGTACCTATGGCTACACCTTC
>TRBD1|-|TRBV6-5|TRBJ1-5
CASRPGTGDQPQHF
TGTGCCAGCAGACCCGGGACAGGAGATCAGCCCCAGCATTTT
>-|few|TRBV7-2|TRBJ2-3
CASSLGLGGLHTDTQYF
TGTGCCAGCAGCTTAGGCCTGGGGGGGCTCCACACAGATACGCAGTATTTT
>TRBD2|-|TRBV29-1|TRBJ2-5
CSVGLVRGEQETQYF
TGCAGCGTTGGTCTAGTCCGGGGGGAGCAAGAGACCCAGTACTTC
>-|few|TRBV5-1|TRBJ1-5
CASSTQGDQPQHF
TGCGCCAGCAGTACACAGGGTGATCAGCCCCAGCATTTT